The 2 T cell receptor beta chains in this list originate from one sample, sequenced in a study of blood T cell repertoires in COVID-19. Profiled with immunoSEQ multiplex PCR; TCRdb holds only in-frame clones, not every one. This table holds some 140,000 clones, over 60% found once. The specimen was peripheral blood. The receptors come from an older man with acute or convalescent COVID-19.

V and J are TRBV25-1 and TRBJ2-1; D might be TRBD2 (7 bases). Germline V gene lookup returns CDR1 MGHDK and CDR2 SYGVNS. The germline V and J ends were trimmed by 5 bases and 10 bases, with 24 bases remaining between them. The length of the CDR3 is 16 residues. CDR3 DNA sequence: TGTGCCAGCAGTCTCCATGGGGGGGGCTCCCCAGGGGAGCAGTTCTTC. It encodes CASSLHGGGSPGEQFF.

The chain employs TRBV5-5 and TRBJ1-1; no reliable D call. The germline V gene has CDR1 SGHKS and CDR2 YYEKEE (reference sequence). Trimming shortened V by 3 bases and J by 5 bases, and 11 bases separated the two germline ends. The CDR3 is made up of 13 amino acids. CDR3 DNA sequence: TGTGCCAGCAGCTCCCTGGGAGGGACTGAAGCTTTCTTT. Its protein is CASSSLGGTEAFF.